The rows below give T cell receptor beta chains drawn from one sample of a study of T cells in Graves' hyperthyroidism and ophthalmopathy. TCRdb re-analysed the multiplex PCR reads in MiXCR, keeping a single row per CDR3 protein. The sample holds roughly 510,000 distinct CDR3 sequences; 20% are singletons and the top ten take approximately 26%. The source material was blood. All receptors come from a man aged 18 to 30 with Graves' hyperthyroidism. Both conserved end residues are part of each CDR3. D genes are given only for firm matches. Rows give clone size only sometimes, using once, few, many, or a class for an expanded clone.

.	TRBV5-1	TRBJ1-2	many	TGCGCCAGCAGCCCAGTTCCGGGGATGGACTATGGCTACACCTTC	CASSPVPGMDYGYTF
.	TRBV6-5	TRBJ2-5	many	TGTGCCAGCAGTTACGCAGGGGCGAGCGAGACCCAGTACTTC	CASSYAGASETQYF
.	TRBV28	TRBJ2-7	.	TGTGCCAGCTCACCCCTACAAAGTGCGGACGAGCAGTACTTC	CASSPLQSADEQYF
TRBD2	TRBV29-1	TRBJ2-7	.	TGCAGCGTCGCTGGGACTAGCGGGAGCTACGAGCAGTACTTC	CSVAGTSGSYEQYF
.	TRBV2	TRBJ2-7	many	TGTGCCAGCAGTCCCATATTAGGTGGAGCCTACGAGCAGTACTTC	CASSPILGGAYEQYF
TRBD2	TRBV12-3/TRBV12-4	TRBJ2-2	.	TGTGCCAGCAGTATGACTAGCGGGGGGGCCCACACCGGGGAGCTGTTTTTT	CASSMTSGGAHTGELFF
.	TRBV19	TRBJ1-1	many	TGTGCCAGTAGTATGGGGACTGGAACGGCTGAAGCTTTCTTT	CASSMGTGTAEAFF
.	TRBV6-1	TRBJ1-1	.	TGTGCCAGCAGAACGGGACGCCCTCGGGACACTGAAGCTTTCTTT	CASRTGRPRDTEAFF
TRBD1	TRBV7-9	TRBJ1-5	.	TGTGCCAGCAGCTTATGGTCTTTGGGACAGGGGACCCAGCATTTT	CASSLWSLGQGTQHF
TRBD2	TRBV6-5	TRBJ2-5	many	TGTGCCAGCAGTTACTCAGCGGGGGCAGAGACCCAGTACTTC	CASSYSAGAETQYF
TRBD2	TRBV28	TRBJ2-7	.	TGTGCCAGCAGTCTATTGACTAGCGGGAGCTACGAGCAGTACTTC	CASSLLTSGSYEQYF
.	TRBV30	TRBJ2-7	many	TGTGCCTGGAGTGTAATGGGGACAAGTGCCTACGAGCAGTACTTC	CAWSVMGTSAYEQYF
.	TRBV29-1	TRBJ1-3	few	TGCAGCGTTGATTATCTAGGACAGCCTGGAAACACCATATATTTT	CSVDYLGQPGNTIYF
.	TRBV30	TRBJ1-6	few	TGTGCCTGGAGTCGGGGGATTGATAATTCACCCCTCCACTTT	CAWSRGIDNSPLHF
.	TRBV29-1	TRBJ1-5	many	TGCAGCGTTGTCTTAGGGGGAAGAAATCAGCCCCAGCATTTT	CSVVLGGRNQPQHF
.	TRBV15	TRBJ2-6	many	TGTGCCACCAGCAGAGATAGCCTCGAAATCCGGTTAACTGGGGCCAACGTCCTGACTTTC	CATSRDSLEIRLTGANVLTF
TRBD1	TRBV28	TRBJ1-2	.	TGTGCCAGCAGTCAAACAGGGGTGGAAGGCTACACCTTC	CASSQTGVEGYTF